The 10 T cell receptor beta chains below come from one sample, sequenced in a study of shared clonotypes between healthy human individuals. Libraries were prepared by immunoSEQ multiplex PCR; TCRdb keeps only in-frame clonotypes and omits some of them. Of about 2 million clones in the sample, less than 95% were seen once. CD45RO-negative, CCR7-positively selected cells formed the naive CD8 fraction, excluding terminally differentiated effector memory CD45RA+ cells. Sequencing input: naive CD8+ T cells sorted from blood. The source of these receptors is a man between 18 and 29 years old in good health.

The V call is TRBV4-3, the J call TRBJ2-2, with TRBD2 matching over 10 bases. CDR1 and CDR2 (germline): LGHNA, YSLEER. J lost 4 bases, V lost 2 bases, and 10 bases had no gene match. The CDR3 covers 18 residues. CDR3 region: CASSQLTGTSDSTGELFF. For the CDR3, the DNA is TGCGCCAGCAGCCAACTCACCGGGACTAGCGATTCCACCGGGGAGCTGTTTTTT.

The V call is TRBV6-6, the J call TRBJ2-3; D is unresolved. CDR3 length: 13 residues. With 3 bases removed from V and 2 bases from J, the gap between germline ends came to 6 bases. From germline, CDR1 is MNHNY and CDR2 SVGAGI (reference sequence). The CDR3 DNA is TGTGCCAGCAGTTATGTGGCCACAGATACGCAGTATTTT. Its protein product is CASSYVATDTQYF.

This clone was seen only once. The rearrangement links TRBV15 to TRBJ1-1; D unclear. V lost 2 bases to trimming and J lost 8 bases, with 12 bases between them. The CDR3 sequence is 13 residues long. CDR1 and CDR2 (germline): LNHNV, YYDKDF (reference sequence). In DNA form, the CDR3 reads TGTGCCACCAGCAGAAAGAAAAGCCCCGAAGCTTTCTTT. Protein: CATSRKKSPEAFF. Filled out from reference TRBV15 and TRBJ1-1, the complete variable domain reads DAMVIQNPRYQVTQFGKPVTLSCSQTLNHNVMYWYQQKSSQAPKLLFHYYDKDFNNEADTPDNFQSRRPNTSFCFLDIRSPGLGDTAMYLCATSRKKSPEAFFGQGTRLTVV.

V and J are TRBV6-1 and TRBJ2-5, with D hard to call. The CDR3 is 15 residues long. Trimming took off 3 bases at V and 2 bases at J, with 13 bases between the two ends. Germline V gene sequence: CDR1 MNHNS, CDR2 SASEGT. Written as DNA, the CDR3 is TGTGCCAGCAGTGATGATAACAGCTTACAAGAGACCCAGTACTTC. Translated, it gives CASSDDNSLQETQYF.

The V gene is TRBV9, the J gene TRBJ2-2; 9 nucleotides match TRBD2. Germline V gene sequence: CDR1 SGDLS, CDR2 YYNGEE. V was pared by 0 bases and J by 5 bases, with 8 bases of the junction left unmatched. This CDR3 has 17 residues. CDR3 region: CASSVDKAGGGTGELFF. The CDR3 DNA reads TGTGCCAGCAGCGTAGACAAAGCGGGAGGCGGGACCGGGGAGCTGTTTTTT.

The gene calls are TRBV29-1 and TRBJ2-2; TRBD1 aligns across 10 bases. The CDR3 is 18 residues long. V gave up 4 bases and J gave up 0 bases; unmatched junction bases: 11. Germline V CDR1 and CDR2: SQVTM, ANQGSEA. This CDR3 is CSVGPTDRGPPNTGELFF. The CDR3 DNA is TGCAGCGTTGGCCCCACCGACAGGGGGCCCCCGAACACCGGGGAGCTGTTTTTT.

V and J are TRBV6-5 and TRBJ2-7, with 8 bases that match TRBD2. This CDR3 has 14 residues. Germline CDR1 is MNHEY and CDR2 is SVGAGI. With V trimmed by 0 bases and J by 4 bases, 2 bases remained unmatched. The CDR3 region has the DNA TGTGCCAGCAGTTACTCGACTAGCGTTTACGAGCAGTACTTC. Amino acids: CASSYSTSVYEQYF.

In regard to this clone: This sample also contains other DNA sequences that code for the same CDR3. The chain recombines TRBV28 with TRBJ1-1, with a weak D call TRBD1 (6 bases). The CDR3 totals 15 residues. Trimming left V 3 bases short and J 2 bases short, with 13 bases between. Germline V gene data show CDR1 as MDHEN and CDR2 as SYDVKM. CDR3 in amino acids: CASSFPGQLNTEAFF. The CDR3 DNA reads TGTGCCAGCAGTTTCCCCGGACAGCTAAACACTGAAGCTTTCTTT.

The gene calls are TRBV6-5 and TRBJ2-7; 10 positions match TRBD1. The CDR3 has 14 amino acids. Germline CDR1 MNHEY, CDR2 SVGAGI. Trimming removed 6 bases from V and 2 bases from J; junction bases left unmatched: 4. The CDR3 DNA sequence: TGTGCCAGCAGGACTGACAGGGGGCCCTACGAGCAGTACTTC. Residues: CASRTDRGPYEQYF.

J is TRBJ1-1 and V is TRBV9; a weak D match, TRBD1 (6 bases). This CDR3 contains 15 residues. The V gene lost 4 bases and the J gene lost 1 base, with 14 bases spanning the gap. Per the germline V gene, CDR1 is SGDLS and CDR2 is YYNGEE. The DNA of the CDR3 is TGTGCCAGCAGCCCTACAGGGTCGGGGAACACTGAAGCTTTCTTT. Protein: CASSPTGSGNTEAFF.